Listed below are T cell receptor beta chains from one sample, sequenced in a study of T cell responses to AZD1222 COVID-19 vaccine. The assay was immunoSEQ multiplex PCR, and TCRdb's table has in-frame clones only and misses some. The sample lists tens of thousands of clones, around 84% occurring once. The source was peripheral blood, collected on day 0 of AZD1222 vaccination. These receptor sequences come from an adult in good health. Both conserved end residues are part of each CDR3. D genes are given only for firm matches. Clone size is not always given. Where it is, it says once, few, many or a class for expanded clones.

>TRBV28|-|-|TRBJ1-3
TGTGCCAGCAGCGGGACGGGACATTATGTAGGAAACACCATATATTTT
CASSGTGHYVGNTIYF
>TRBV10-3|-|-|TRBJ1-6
TGTGCCATCAGTGAGTCGGGTACCGGGACACAAAATTCACCCCTCCACTTT
CAISESGTGTQNSPLHF
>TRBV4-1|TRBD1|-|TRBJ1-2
TGCGCCAGCAGCCAAGATCAGGCAGGGGGCTATGGCTACACCTTC
CASSQDQAGGYGYTF
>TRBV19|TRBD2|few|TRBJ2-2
TGTGCCAGTAGTCCGGGACTAGCGGACACCGGGGAGCTGTTTTTT
CASSPGLADTGELFF
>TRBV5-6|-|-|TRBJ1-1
TGTGCCAGCAGCCCCTCCGGGCCGGGACTCACCAAATACACTGAAGCTTTCTTT
CASSPSGPGLTKYTEAFF
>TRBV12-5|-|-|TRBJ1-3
TGTGCTAGTGGTTTGGCAAAAGACAGACAGGATCGCTCTGGAAACACCATATATTTT
CASGLAKDRQDRSGNTIYF
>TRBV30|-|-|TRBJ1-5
TGTGCCTGGAGTCTCCATAGCAATCAGCCCCAGCATTTT
CAWSLHSNQPQHF
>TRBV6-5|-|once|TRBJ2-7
TGTGCCAGCAGTTCGGGCGGGGCTTTCCCGGTCTACGAGCAGTACTTC
CASSSGGAFPVYEQYF
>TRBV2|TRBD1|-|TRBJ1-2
TGTGCCAGCAGGAACCACGGGACAGTCCCTTATGGCTACACCTTC
CASRNHGTVPYGYTF
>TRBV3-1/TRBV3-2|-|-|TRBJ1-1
TGTGCCAGCAGCCACTGGGGCTCCTTGAACACTGAAGCTTTCTTT
CASSHWGSLNTEAFF
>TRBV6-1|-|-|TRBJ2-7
TGTGCCAGCAGTGCCACCTCACTCAAACCCGGGGCCTACGAGCAGTACTTC
CASSATSLKPGAYEQYF
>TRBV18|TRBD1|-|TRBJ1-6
TGTGCCAGCTCACCACCGCAGGGGGTCTCACCCCTCCACTTT
CASSPPQGVSPLHF
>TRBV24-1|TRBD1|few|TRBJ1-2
TGTGCCACCAGTGAGCCGACAGGGGAGCATGGCTACACCTTC
CATSEPTGEHGYTF
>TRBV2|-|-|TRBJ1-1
TGTGCCAGCAGGAAAGGGGAGGTATCTAAAGCTTTCTTT
CASRKGEVSKAFF
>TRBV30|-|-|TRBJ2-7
TGTGCCTGGAGTGTAACCTACGAGCAGTACTTC
CAWSVTYEQYF
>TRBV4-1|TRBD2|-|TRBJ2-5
TGCGCCAGCAGCCACCTAGCGGGGGGGCAAGAGACCCAGTACTTC
CASSHLAGGQETQYF
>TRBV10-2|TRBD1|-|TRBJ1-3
TGCGCCAGCAGTACAGGGGGAGCTGGAAACACCATATATTTT
CASSTGGAGNTIYF
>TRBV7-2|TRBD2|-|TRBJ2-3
TGTGCCAGCAGCTTACAGGCTAGCGGGGGGGATACGCAGTATTTT
CASSLQASGGDTQYF
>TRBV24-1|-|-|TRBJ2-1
TGTGCCACCAGCGCATGGAATGAGCAGTTCTTC
CATSAWNEQFF
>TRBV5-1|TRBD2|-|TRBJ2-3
TGCGCCAGCAGCTTGGGACTAGCGGGGACGGGAGATACGCAGTATTTT
CASSLGLAGTGDTQYF
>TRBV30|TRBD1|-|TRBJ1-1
TGTGCCTGCCACAGGGGCACTGAAGCTTTCTTT
CACHRGTEAFF
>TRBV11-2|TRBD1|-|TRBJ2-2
TGTGCCAGCGAGACAGGGTCCGGGGAGCTGTTTTTT
CASETGSGELFF
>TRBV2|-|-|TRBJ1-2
TGTGCCAGCAGTAAACAGGGCTACTATGGCTACACCTTC
CASSKQGYYGYTF
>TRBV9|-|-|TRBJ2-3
TGTGCCAGCAGCGTAGCCGGCAGGGGATCAGTCACAGATACGCAGTATTTT
CASSVAGRGSVTDTQYF
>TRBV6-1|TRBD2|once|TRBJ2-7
TGTGCCAGCAGTCAAGCGGGGGACTCCTACGAGCAGTACTTC
CASSQAGDSYEQYF
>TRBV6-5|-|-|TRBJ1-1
TGTGCCAGCAGTTATGCGGCAGGGAGACAGAACACTGAAGCTTTCTTT
CASSYAAGRQNTEAFF
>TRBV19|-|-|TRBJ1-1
TGTGCCAGTACCCTGACGGCAGGCCAGGGCACTGAAGCTTTCTTT
CASTLTAGQGTEAFF
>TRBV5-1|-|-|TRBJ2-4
TGCGCCAGCGAGGAAGGGGTTGGGCAAAACATTCAGTACTTC
CASEEGVGQNIQYF
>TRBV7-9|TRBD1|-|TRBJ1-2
TGTGCCAGCAGCGGGACAGGGGTCGGATTTAACTATGGCTACACCTTC
CASSGTGVGFNYGYTF
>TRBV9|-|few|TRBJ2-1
TGTGCCAGCAGCGCTCGCGAGACCTCCTACAATGAGCAGTTCTTC
CASSARETSYNEQFF
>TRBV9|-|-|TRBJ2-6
TGTGCCAGCAGCGTAGACGGCTCTGGGGCCAACGTCCTGACTTTC
CASSVDGSGANVLTF
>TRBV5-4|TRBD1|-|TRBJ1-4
TGTGCCAGCAGCCCAGGGGGTACTAATGAAAAACTGTTTTTT
CASSPGGTNEKLFF
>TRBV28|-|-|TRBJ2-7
TGTGCCAGCACGGGCGGGGGCTTAGGCTACGAGCAGTACTTC
CASTGGGLGYEQYF
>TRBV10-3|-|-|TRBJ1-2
TGTGCCATCAGTCCGAACGGGGACTATGGCTACACCTTC
CAISPNGDYGYTF
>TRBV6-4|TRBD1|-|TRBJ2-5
TGTGCCAGCAGGCCAAACAGGGGTGAGACCCAGTACTTC
CASRPNRGETQYF
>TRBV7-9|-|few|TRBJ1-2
TGTGCCAGCAGCTTAGACGGGCTCGGCATGCATGGCTACACCTTC
CASSLDGLGMHGYTF
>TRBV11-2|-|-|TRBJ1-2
TGTGCCAGCAGCTCCCTGGCCTACAACTATGGCTACACCTTC
CASSSLAYNYGYTF
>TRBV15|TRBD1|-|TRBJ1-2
TGTGCCACCAGCAGAAACAGGGGAAACTATGGCTACACCTTC
CATSRNRGNYGYTF
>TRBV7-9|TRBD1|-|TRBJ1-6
TGTGCCAGCAGCCCCCCTGGGACAGAAAGGTCACCCCTCCACTTT
CASSPPGTERSPLHF
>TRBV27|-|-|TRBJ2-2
TGTGCCAGCAGTTTAGGTCAGGGGCAAACCGGGGAGCTGTTTTTT
CASSLGQGQTGELFF
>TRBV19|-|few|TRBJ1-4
TGTGCCAGTAGTTGGGGTGACCGGACACCGAATGAAAAACTGTTTTTT
CASSWGDRTPNEKLFF
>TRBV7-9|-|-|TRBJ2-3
TGTGCCAGCAGCTTAGCGCCTAGCACGGATACGCAGTATTTT
CASSLAPSTDTQYF